These 19 T cell receptor beta chains came from one sample sequenced in a study of blood T cells in healthy people across ages. Using a J-beta primer mix together with a sample-barcoded 5' primer, a second PCR was run for roughly 7 to 12 cycles. TCRdb re-called the 5' RACE reads with MiXCR, one entry per CDR3 protein. The sample lists about 1,400,000 distinct CDR3 sequences, 42% occurring once. The sequencing input was blood. The receptors stem from a woman aged 18 to 35 in good health.

This clonotype has just one count. The chain is built from TRBV2 and TRBJ2-7, with TRBD1 matching over 9 bases. Germline trimming cut 6 bases from V and 7 bases from J; bases unmatched to any gene: 7. CDR3 length: 13 residues. Germline V gene data show CDR1 as SNHLY and CDR2 as FYNNEI. This chain's CDR3 is CASRPGQGSEQYF. The CDR3 coding sequence is TGTGCCAGCAGACCCGGACAGGGGTCGGAGCAGTACTTC.

This chain links TRBV9 with TRBJ2-5, with 7 bases fitting TRBD1. Losses at the gene ends were 3 bases for V and 5 bases for J; bases not matched to a gene: 10. The CDR3 runs to 15 residues. CDR1 is SGDLS, CDR2 YYNGEE, per germline. This chain's CDR3 is CASSGGQVGVETQYF. Here the CDR3 DNA reads TGTGCCAGCAGCGGAGGACAGGTTGGAGTCGAGACCCAGTACTTC.

In its sample, this clonotype was seen many times. Germline and junction disagree at one end, which may indicate a read error. The V call is TRBV5-1, the J call TRBJ2-5, with 8 bases matching TRBD1. This CDR3 is 14 amino acids long. Germline loops: CDR1 SGHRS, CDR2 YFSETQ. The CDR3 loop is CASSLGQGEETQYF. The CDR3 bases are TGTGCCAGCAGCTTAGGACAGGGAGAAGAGACCCAGTACTTC.

The V call is TRBV10-2, the J call TRBJ2-7; D gene ambiguous. This CDR3 has 14 amino acids. Per germline, CDR1 WSHSY and CDR2 SAAADI. V lost 0 bases and J 5 bases, leaving 11 bases between the germline ends. The CDR3 is CASSESVGRNEQYF. In DNA, the CDR3 is TGCGCCAGCAGTGAGTCAGTTGGCCGGAACGAGCAGTACTTC.

The gene calls are TRBV4-2 and TRBJ1-1; a possible D gene is TRBD1 (6 bases). This CDR3 spans 14 amino acids. Germline lookup yields CDR1 LGHNA and CDR2 YNFKEQ. Trimming took off 0 bases at V and 7 bases at J, with 12 bases between the two ends. The CDR3 region has the DNA TGTGCCAGCAGCCAAGATGTACAGGGTGATGAAGCTTTCTTT. The encoded protein is CASSQDVQGDEAFF.

In the case of this clonotype: One end of the junction is discordant with germline, which a read error may explain. The chain combines TRBV7-8 with TRBJ2-7; perhaps TRBD2 as D (5 bases). The CDR3 is 14 amino acids. CDR1 and CDR2 from the germline V gene are SGHVS and FQNEAQ. The CDR3 DNA reads as TGTGCCAGCAGCCTAGCACGGCCTCTCCTCGAGCAGTACTTC. Its protein product is CASSLARPLLEQYF.

This clonotype turned up a few times. The chain combines TRBV20-1 with TRBJ2-5, with TRBD1 matching 10 bases. The CDR3 loop spans 15 amino acids. V trimming: 5 bases; J trimming: 2 bases; junction bases outside the gene matches: 8. The germline gives CDR1 DFQATT, CDR2 SNEGSKA (reference sequence). The CDR3 loop is CSALRGQGRQETQYF. DNA of the CDR3: TGCAGTGCTCTCCGGGGACAGGGGCGGCAAGAGACCCAGTACTTC.

This clonotype was observed a few times. The chain's CDR3 is CASSTGLAGRTTRADTQYF. The CDR3 coding sequence is TGTGCCAGCAGCACGGGACTAGCGGGGCGGACCACCCGGGCAGATACGCAGTATTTT. The genes are TRBV7-2 and TRBJ2-3; 13 nucleotides agree with TRBD2. Germline V gene data show CDR1 as SGHTA and CDR2 as FQGNSA. V dropped 5 bases and J dropped 4; count of bases not matched to a gene: 15. This CDR3 spans 19 amino acids.

Remarks on this clonotype: One base away lies a much larger clone, so this may be a sequencing read error. The CDR3 nucleotides read TGCAGTGCAGAAGATCCCGGGACAGGGGCTTCCTACGAGCGGTACTTC. Translated: CSAEDPGTGASYERYF. The chain couples TRBV20-1 to TRBJ2-7; TRBD1 aligns across 10 bases. The CDR3 consists of 16 residues. Germline CDR1 is DFQATT and CDR2 is SNEGSKA (reference sequence).

The J gene is TRBJ2-5, the V gene TRBV28, with D tentatively TRBD2 (6 bases). This CDR3 is built from 13 residues. V lost 3 bases, J lost 6 bases, and 11 bases lay in between. The germline V gene encodes CDR1 MDHEN and CDR2 SYDVKM. The CDR3 is CASSLGGPQTQYF. CDR3 sequence (DNA): TGTGCCAGCAGTTTGGGGGGTCCTCAGACCCAGTACTTC.

This clonotype turned up a few times. The J gene is TRBJ2-5, the V gene TRBV14; 10 bases align to TRBD2. The V and J ends lost 2 bases and 3 bases, in that order; junction bases with no gene match: 3. CDR1 is SGHDN and CDR2 is FVKESK in the germline V gene. CDR3 length: 15 amino acids. This CDR3 is CASSQLGLAEETQYF. The CDR3 DNA sequence: TGTGCCAGCAGCCAACTCGGACTAGCGGAAGAGACCCAGTACTTC.

The J gene is TRBJ2-1, the V gene TRBV6-1; D gene uncertain. The CDR3 length is 15 residues. The V gene's germline CDR1 is MNHNS and CDR2 SASEGT. V gave up 6 bases and J gave up 7 bases, with 19 bases separating them. This CDR3 reads CASSRVLGLGNEQFF. CDR3 coding DNA: TGTGCCAGCAGCCGGGTGTTAGGTCTTGGAAATGAGCAGTTCTTC.

The CDR3 is CASRHLLAGLAHEQFF. The CDR3 bases are TGCGCCAGCAGACACCTTCTAGCGGGACTTGCCCATGAGCAGTTCTTC. The rearrangement uses TRBV4-1 and TRBJ2-1, with 9 positions matching TRBD2. The CDR3 consists of 16 residues. V lost 6 bases, J lost 8 bases, and 14 bases stayed unmatched. The germline V gene has CDR1 MGHRA and CDR2 YSYEKL.

V usage is TRBV29-1 and J usage is TRBJ1-1, with D possibly TRBD1 on 5 matching bases. CDR1 SQVTM and CDR2 ANQGSEA come from the germline V gene. The CDR3 length is 14 residues. V lost 6 bases and J lost 4, with 18 bases in between. The CDR3, as DNA: TGCAGCGTCAGCCCACGGGGCGGCCGCACTGAAGCTTTCTTT. Its translation: CSVSPRGGRTEAFF. Together with reference TRBV29-1 and TRBJ1-1, the CDR3 gives the full variable domain: SAVISQKPSRDICQRGTSLTIQCQVDSQVTMMFWYRQQPGQSLTLIATANQGSEATYESGFVIDKFPISRPNLTFSTLTVSNMSPEDSSIYLCSVSPRGGRTEAFFGQGTRLTVV.

The V and J genes are TRBV6-1 and TRBJ1-1; D may be TRBD1 (6 bases). Germline CDR1 and CDR2: MNHNS and SASEGT. This CDR3 spans 16 amino acids. V was pared by 0 bases and J by 1 base, with 12 bases between. The CDR3 DNA follows: TGTGCCAGCAGTGAAGCGCAGGGGTTGGGGAACACTGAAGCTTTCTTT. This sequence encodes CASSEAQGLGNTEAFF.

This clonotype was detected ten times or more. The chain carries TRBV3-1 and TRBJ2-7; 7 bases map to TRBD2. The CDR3 has 18 amino acids. The germline V gene has CDR1 LGHDT and CDR2 YNNKEL (reference sequence). V gave up 1 base and J gave up 5 bases; unmatched junction bases: 17. CDR3: CASSQAPSVLARKNEQYF. The DNA for the CDR3 is TGTGCCAGCAGCCAAGCCCCATCCGTACTAGCGAGAAAAAACGAGCAGTACTTC.

The chain uses TRBV10-3 and TRBJ2-5; no reliable D call. There are 13 residues in the CDR3. From germline, CDR1 is ENHRY and CDR2 SYGVKD. The V and J ends lost 7 bases and 0 bases respectively, with 9 bases between them. In nucleotides, the CDR3 is TGTGCCATCACGAGCAGCGACCAAGAGACCCAGTACTTC. Protein product: CAITSSDQETQYF.

The gene calls are TRBV27 and TRBJ2-2; TRBD2 agrees at 14 bases. CDR1 MNHEY and CDR2 SMNVEV come from the germline V gene (reference sequence). Trimming removed 4 bases from V and 1 base from J; junction bases left unmatched: 2. The CDR3 length is 17 residues. CDR3 DNA sequence: TGTGCCAGCAGTTCGACTAGCGGGGGGGAGAACACCGGGGAGCTGTTTTTT. Translation gives CASSSTSGGENTGELFF.

The CDR3 region is CASSNGRTLSGANVLTF. The CDR3 DNA follows: TGTGCCAGCAGTAACGGACGGACCCTTTCTGGGGCCAACGTCCTGACTTTC. This rearrangement joins TRBV12-3 or TRBV12-4 to TRBJ2-6; the D is unclear. This CDR3 has 17 residues. Trimming pared 5 bases from V and 1 base from J, leaving 15 bases between.